These 14 T cell receptor beta chains came from one sample sequenced in a study of shared clonotypes between healthy human individuals. Naivety among CD8 cells was defined by CD45RO negativity and positive CCR7 selection, thereby excluding terminally differentiated effector memory CD45RA+ cells. Some clones are missing from TCRdb's copy, which holds only in-frame ones; the method was immunoSEQ multiplex PCR. The sample consists of 1.5 million to 2.5 million clones, roughly 94% of them appearing once. Material: naive CD8+ T cells sorted from blood. The receptors shown here come from a young man in good health.

This clone was observed a few times. Additional DNA sequences in this sample encode the identical CDR3. This rearrangement joins TRBV9 to TRBJ2-4; TRBD1 aligns across 7 bases. CDR3 length: 13 residues. The ends lost 3 bases at V and 5 bases at J; junction bases unmatched: 2. Per germline, CDR1 SGDLS and CDR2 YYNGEE. The CDR3 sequence is CASSAGTENIQYF. Written as DNA, the CDR3 is TGTGCCAGCAGCGCCGGGACAGAAAACATTCAGTACTTC.

The chain uses TRBV4-1 and TRBJ2-7; no clear D gene. Trimming stripped 6 bases from V and 2 bases from J, with 11 bases between. CDR1 is MGHRA and CDR2 is YSYEKL in the germline V gene. The CDR3 spans 13 residues. CDR3 residues: CASSFTATYEQYF. CDR3 coding DNA: TGCGCCAGCAGTTTCACGGCGACCTACGAGCAGTACTTC.

Comment on this clone: This sample also contains other DNA sequences that code for the same CDR3. The rearrangement uses TRBV29-1 and TRBJ2-7; D assignment may be TRBD1 or TRBD2 (6 bases each). CDR3 length equals 12 residues. CDR1 and CDR2 (germline): SQVTM, ANQGSEA. Deletions cut 0 bases from V and 6 bases from J, with 9 bases between. CDR3 sequence reads: CSVEDGGGEQYF. The CDR3 bases are TGCAGCGTTGAAGACGGAGGGGGCGAGCAGTACTTC.

This chain joins TRBV7-9 and TRBJ2-7; no clear D gene. Trimming left V 5 bases short and J 4 bases short, with 12 bases between. Germline CDR1 SEHNR, CDR2 FQNEAQ (reference sequence). The CDR3 runs 13 residues. CDR3 protein: CASSPPTLYEQYF. Written as DNA, the CDR3 is TGTGCCAGCAGCCCCCCGACTCTTTACGAGCAGTACTTC.

This chain links TRBV4-1 with TRBJ2-5; the D is unclear. The J call may be incorrect, as the DNA end agrees better with TRBJ2-7. This CDR3 is built from 13 residues. Germline CDR1 MGHRA, CDR2 YSYEKL. This CDR3 reads CASSQDYTHEQYF. The DNA for the CDR3 is TGCGCCAGCAGCCAAGATTACACACACGAGCAGTACTTC.

The chain has TRBV9 and TRBJ1-6, with D perhaps TRBD1 (5 bases). Germline V gene lookup returns CDR1 SGDLS and CDR2 YYNGEE. CDR3 length: 13 amino acids. The V and J ends lost 0 bases and 9 bases respectively, with 7 bases between them. Written as DNA, the CDR3 is TGTGCCAGCAGCGTAGAAGGGACTTCACCCCTCCACTTT. Residues: CASSVEGTSPLHF. Filled out from reference TRBV9 and TRBJ1-6, the complete variable domain reads DSGVTQTPKHLITATGQRVTLRCSPRSGDLSVYWYQQSLDQGLQFLIQYYNGEERAKGNILERFSAQQFPDLHSELNLSSLELGDSALYFCASSVEGTSPLHFGNGTRLTVT.

The V gene is TRBV27, the J gene TRBJ2-1; 11 bases match TRBD1. The ends lost 4 bases at V and 7 bases at J; junction bases unmatched: 9. The CDR3 is 16 amino acids. Germline loops: CDR1 MNHEY, CDR2 SMNVEV (reference sequence). The CDR3 reads CASSYLGTGGGNEQFF. The CDR3 nucleotides are TGTGCCAGCAGTTATTTGGGGACAGGGGGAGGGAATGAGCAGTTCTTC.

The chain carries TRBV7-9 and TRBJ2-7, with TRBD1 matching over 7 bases. V gave up 4 bases and J gave up 3 bases; unmatched junction bases: 12. The CDR3 is 16 amino acids. In germline, CDR1 is SEHNR, CDR2 FQNEAQ (reference sequence). The CDR3 protein is CASSSVGQAIFYEQYF. The CDR3 region has the DNA TGTGCCAGCAGCTCCGTCGGACAGGCGATCTTCTACGAGCAGTACTTC.

The CDR3 DNA follows: TGTGCCAGTAATTTGGGGGAGGGCCTGGGCACTGAAGCTTTCTTT. This gives the protein CASNLGEGLGTEAFF. The chain uses TRBV19 and TRBJ1-1, with D perhaps TRBD1 (5 bases). Deletions cut 7 bases from V and 4 bases from J, with 19 bases between. Germline-derived CDR1 and CDR2 are LNHDA and SQIVND (reference sequence). The CDR3 is 15 residues long.

This clone was seen a few times. The identical CDR3 is also encoded by other nucleotide sequences in the sample. The chain has TRBV5-1 and TRBJ2-7; 8 bases match TRBD1. Unmatched junction bases numbered 5, after V lost 4 bases and J lost 2 bases. The germline V gene has CDR1 SGHRS and CDR2 YFSETQ. The CDR3 length is 14 residues. The CDR3 sequence: CASSPGTGAYEQYF. Written as DNA, the CDR3 is TGCGCCAGCAGCCCCGGGACAGGAGCCTACGAGCAGTACTTC.

The gene calls are TRBV9 and TRBJ1-5; unclear D gene. The CDR3 is 13 residues long. Germline loops: CDR1 SGDLS, CDR2 YYNGEE. The germline V and J ends were trimmed by 2 bases and 0 bases, with 3 bases remaining between them. The CDR3 protein is CASSVNSNQPQHF. CDR3 sequence (DNA): TGTGCCAGCAGCGTTAATAGCAATCAGCCCCAGCATTTT. Full variable domain (rest looked up from reference TRBV9 and TRBJ1-5): DSGVTQTPKHLITATGQRVTLRCSPRSGDLSVYWYQQSLDQGLQFLIQYYNGEERAKGNILERFSAQQFPDLHSELNLSSLELGDSALYFCASSVNSNQPQHFGDGTRLSIL.

The chain recombines TRBV7-9 with TRBJ2-1; 9 bases match TRBD1. J lost 6 bases, V lost 5 bases, and 11 bases had no gene match. This CDR3 is 16 amino acids long. Germline V gives CDR1 SEHNR, CDR2 FQNEAQ (reference sequence). The CDR3: CASSPPGTGFSNEQFF. CDR3 in DNA: TGTGCCAGCAGCCCGCCCGGGACAGGGTTTAGCAATGAGCAGTTCTTC.

The V call is TRBV4-2, the J call TRBJ2-5; 8 positions agree with TRBD2. Germline V gene data show CDR1 as LGHNA and CDR2 as YNFKEQ. This CDR3 contains 15 residues. With V trimmed by 1 base and J by 5 bases, 6 bases remained unmatched. CDR3 DNA: TGTGCCAGCAGCCAAGGGACTAGCTCACGGGAGACCCAGTACTTC. Amino acid sequence: CASSQGTSSRETQYF.

The chain joins TRBV21-1 to TRBJ2-5; TRBD1, the table's D call, lacks a check against the DNA. TRBV21-1 corresponds to a pseudogene. This CDR3 is 15 amino acids long. CDR3 DNA: TGTGCCAGCACCACCGGGACAGGGGGCGGGGAGACCCAGTACTTC. This gives the protein CASTTGTGGGETQYF.